These 24 T cell receptor beta chains were sequenced from one sample in a study of blood T cell repertoires in COVID-19. Libraries were prepared by immunoSEQ multiplex PCR; TCRdb keeps only in-frame clonotypes and omits some of them. The repertoire holds around 170,000 clones, with around 90% as singletons. Sequencing input: peripheral blood. The receptor set was obtained from a man aged 55 to 70 with acute or convalescent COVID-19.

The chain links TRBV24-1 to TRBJ2-3; 16 bases align to TRBD2. Per the germline V gene, CDR1 is KGHDR and CDR2 is SFDVKD. The CDR3 is made up of 20 amino acids. V was pared by 3 bases and J by 4 bases, with 12 bases of the junction left unmatched. CDR3 sequence reads: CATSDGHVPGLAGGADTQYF. The DNA for the CDR3 is TGTGCCACCAGTGATGGCCATGTGCCGGGACTAGCGGGGGGGGCAGATACGCAGTATTTT.

This chain connects TRBV5-6 to TRBJ1-2; no clear D gene. Looked up from germline, CDR1 is SGHDT and CDR2 is YYEEEE. This CDR3 contains 12 residues. V was shortened by 0 bases and J by 5 bases, with 5 bases between the two germline ends. The CDR3 loop reads CASSLDPYGYTF. CDR3 sequence (DNA): TGTGCCAGCAGCTTGGATCCTTATGGCTACACCTTC.

Remarks on this clone: Sequence at one end of the junction differs from germline and may be a read error. The V and J genes are TRBV6-1 and TRBJ2-2, with TRBD1 as a possible D gene (6 bases). The CDR3 extends over 11 amino acids. Germline CDR1 reads MNHNS; CDR2 reads SASEGT. This CDR3 reads CASSEEGGLFF. In DNA form, the CDR3 reads TGTGCCAGCAGTGAAGAAGGGGGGCTGTTTTTT.

The chain recombines TRBV15 with TRBJ1-2; 9 bases align to TRBD1. The CDR3 sequence is 14 residues long. Trimming cost V 6 bases and J 8 bases; bases outside gene matches: 10. The germline gives CDR1 LNHNV, CDR2 YYDKDF (reference sequence). CDR3 loop: CATRPPGQGRGYTF. The CDR3 DNA reads TGTGCCACCAGGCCCCCGGGACAGGGAAGAGGCTACACCTTC.

V and J are TRBV5-4 and TRBJ1-1; D gene uncertain. The germline V gene has CDR1 SGHNT and CDR2 YYREEE (reference sequence). The V gene lost 4 bases and the J gene lost 1 base, with 11 bases spanning the gap. The CDR3 length is 14 residues. CDR3 in amino acids: CASSPDYRNTEAFF. In nucleotides, the CDR3 is TGTGCCAGCAGCCCCGACTACAGGAACACTGAAGCTTTCTTT.

This clone came up a few times. The CDR3, as DNA: TGTGCCAGCAGCCCCCAACGACTGTCCATTCAGTACTTC. Its protein product is CASSPQRLSIQYF. The V and J genes are TRBV11-2 and TRBJ2-4; no reliable D call. The ends were cut back, 5 bases at V and 9 bases at J, with 14 bases in the middle. This CDR3 is 13 amino acids long. Germline-derived CDR1 and CDR2 are SGHAT and FQNNGV. The complete variable domain, with remaining parts taken from reference TRBV11-2 and TRBJ2-4, reads EAGVAQSPRYKIIEKRQSVAFWCNPISGHATLYWYQQILGQGPKLLIQFQNNGVVDDSQLPKDRFSAERLKGVDSTLKIQPAKLEDSAVYLCASSPQRLSIQYFGAGTRLSVL.

The chain's CDR3 is CAIRGAGQGIGYNEQFF. The CDR3 DNA sequence: TGTGCCATCAGGGGGGCAGGACAGGGGATCGGCTACAATGAGCAGTTCTTC. The chain combines TRBV10-3 with TRBJ2-1; 9 nucleotides agree with TRBD1. CDR3 length: 17 amino acids. J gave up 3 bases and V 6 bases, and 12 bases lay outside the gene matches. Germline V gives CDR1 ENHRY, CDR2 SYGVKD.

The CDR3 nucleotides read TGTGCCAGCAGCCTAACTAGCATCTTCACCGGGGAGCTGTTTTTT. Translating it yields CASSLTSIFTGELFF. The chain couples TRBV7-8 to TRBJ2-2; D possibly corresponds to TRBD2 (6 bases). Germline-derived CDR1 and CDR2 are SGHVS and FQNEAQ. The V end was cut by 5 bases, the J end by 4 bases, with 14 bases between. This CDR3 comprises 15 residues. Combining the CDR3 with reference TRBV7-8 and TRBJ2-2 gives the whole variable domain GAGVSQSPRYKVAKRGQDVALRCDPISGHVSLFWYQQALGQGPEFLTYFQNEAQLDKSGLPSDRFFAERPEGSVSTLKIQRTQQEDSAVYLCASSLTSIFTGELFFGEGSRLTVL.

This clone was recorded once. This chain connects TRBV7-9 to TRBJ1-2, with D possibly TRBD1 on 6 matching bases. Germline V gives CDR1 SEHNR, CDR2 FQNEAQ (reference sequence). This CDR3 has 12 amino acids. V lost 2 bases to trimming and J lost 5 bases, with 6 bases between them. As DNA, the CDR3 is TGTGCCAGCAGCTTAACAGGGTATGGCTACACCTTC. The encoded protein is CASSLTGYGYTF.

This rearrangement joins TRBV4-1 to TRBJ2-2, with D hard to call. The CDR3 loop spans 14 amino acids. V lost 4 bases and J 1 base, leaving 7 bases between the germline ends. CDR1 and CDR2 from the germline V gene are MGHRA and YSYEKL. For the CDR3, the DNA is TGCGCCAGCAGCCTAAGACAGAACACCGGGGAGCTGTTTTTT. Translated, it gives CASSLRQNTGELFF.

The rearrangement links TRBV7-9 to TRBJ2-5, with 7 bases lining up with TRBD2. Germline V gene data show CDR1 as SEHNR and CDR2 as FQNEAQ (reference sequence). V dropped 9 bases and J dropped 2; count of bases not matched to a gene: 9. The CDR3 extends over 14 amino acids. In DNA, the CDR3 is TGTGCCAGTTCCAGACTAGCAGTTCAAGAGACCCAGTACTTC. It is translated as CASSRLAVQETQYF.

The chain employs TRBV14 and TRBJ2-2; possibly TRBD1 for D (6 bases). Germline CDR1 reads SGHDN; CDR2 reads FVKESK. Trimming pared 4 bases from V and 3 bases from J, leaving 15 bases between. This CDR3 has 16 residues. The chain's CDR3 is CASSPRPGQHTGELFF. The CDR3 coding sequence is TGTGCCAGCAGCCCGAGGCCGGGACAACACACCGGGGAGCTGTTTTTT.

The chain has TRBV7-9 and TRBJ1-4, with 10 nucleotides matching TRBD1. Losses at the gene ends were 3 bases for V and 8 bases for J; bases not matched to a gene: 3. The CDR3 is 14 amino acids. Germline V CDR1 and CDR2: SEHNR, FQNEAQ (reference sequence). CDR3 in DNA: TGTGCCAGCAGCTTGGGACAGGGGTGGGAAAAACTGTTTTTT. Its protein product is CASSLGQGWEKLFF.

The chain links TRBV24-1 to TRBJ1-5, with a weak D call TRBD1 (6 bases). CDR1 and CDR2 from the germline V gene are KGHDR and SFDVKD. V was trimmed by 3 bases and J by 4 bases, leaving 18 bases between them. The CDR3 has 17 amino acids. The CDR3 spells CATSDQPRAGANQPQHF. CDR3 DNA: TGTGCCACCAGTGATCAACCCAGGGCAGGGGCTAATCAGCCCCAGCATTTT.

The sample holds one count of this clone. Here the CDR3 reads CASSLTQGRTEAFF. The CDR3 DNA sequence: TGTGCCAGCAGCCTCACACAGGGCCGGACTGAAGCTTTCTTT. The chain couples TRBV14 to TRBJ1-1, with D perhaps TRBD1 (6 bases). Per the germline V gene, CDR1 is SGHDN and CDR2 is FVKESK. The CDR3 totals 14 residues. V shed 4 bases and J shed 5 bases, with 14 bases lying between them.

CDR3 DNA: TGTGCCAGCAGCTTGGTTCAGGGCTCTTACACCTTC. The encoded protein is CASSLVQGSYTF. This sequence joins TRBV5-8 and TRBJ1-2; D is possibly TRBD1 (5 bases). Germline V gives CDR1 SGHTS, CDR2 YDEGEE. There are 12 residues in the CDR3. V lost 0 bases and J lost 11, with 11 bases in between.

In nucleotides, the CDR3 is TGTGCCATCAGTTCAACCGACAGGGGCCCTAATCAGCCCCAGCATTTT. As protein: CAISSTDRGPNQPQHF. The rearrangement uses TRBV10-3 and TRBJ1-5, with 8 bases that match TRBD1. This CDR3 is built from 16 residues. J gave up 4 bases and V 5 bases, and 10 bases lay outside the gene matches. Looked up from germline, CDR1 is ENHRY and CDR2 is SYGVKD.

The gene calls are TRBV5-4 and TRBJ1-1; D gene uncertain. Looked up from germline, CDR1 is SGHNT and CDR2 is YYREEE (reference sequence). The CDR3 spans 17 residues. V was trimmed by 0 bases and J by 0 bases, leaving 15 bases between them. The CDR3 loop is CASSLDGLRRVNTEAFF. The CDR3 DNA follows: TGTGCCAGCAGCTTGGACGGACTCCGGAGGGTGAACACTGAAGCTTTCTTT.

This chain uses TRBV5-1 with TRBJ1-1, with TRBD1 matching 9 bases. This CDR3 region has 14 residues. Trimming took 4 bases from V and 3 from J; bases not matched to a gene: 4. The germline V gene has CDR1 SGHRS and CDR2 YFSETQ. CDR3 in DNA: TGCGCCAGCAGCACGGGACAGGGTCACACTGAAGCTTTCTTT. This codes for CASSTGQGHTEAFF. Full variable domain (rest looked up from reference TRBV5-1 and TRBJ1-1): KAGVTQTPRYLIKTRGQQVTLSCSPISGHRSVSWYQQTPGQGLQFLFEYFSETQRNKGNFPGRFSGRQFSNSRSEMNVSTLELGDSALYLCASSTGQGHTEAFFGQGTRLTVV.

This chain uses TRBV18 with TRBJ1-5, with 12 bases lining up with TRBD1. CDR3 size: 17 residues. Per the germline V gene, CDR1 is KGHSH and CDR2 is LQKENI. V lost 5 bases to trimming and J lost 7 bases; unmatched junction nucleotides: 12. DNA of the CDR3: TGTGCCAGCTCATATGATCAAGGGACAGGGGGCCAACAGCCCCAGCATTTT. The encoded protein is CASSYDQGTGGQQPQHF.

The rearrangement uses TRBV5-8 and TRBJ2-7; tentative D call: TRBD1 (6 bases). V lost 0 bases, J lost 11 bases, and 18 bases lay in between. This CDR3 is 14 amino acids long. Germline V gene lookup returns CDR1 SGHTS and CDR2 YDEGEE. The CDR3 sequence is CASSLAWSSRGKYF. CDR3 in DNA: TGTGCCAGCAGCTTGGCATGGTCTAGCAGGGGCAAGTACTTC.

The rearrangement joins TRBV19 to TRBJ1-2, with 8 bases identical to TRBD1. Germline trimming cut 3 bases from V and 0 bases from J; bases unmatched to any gene: 12. This CDR3 spans 18 amino acids. CDR1 is LNHDA and CDR2 is SQIVND in the germline V gene (reference sequence). Here the CDR3 DNA reads TGTGCCAGTAGTATCGTTGGACAGGGCCTTAGCACTAACTATGGCTACACCTTC. Translated: CASSIVGQGLSTNYGYTF.

V is TRBV19 and J is TRBJ1-2; 8 nucleotides match TRBD1. V was pared by 6 bases and J by 0 bases, with 3 bases of the junction left unmatched. Germline V gives CDR1 LNHDA, CDR2 SQIVND (reference sequence). CDR3 length equals 14 residues. The CDR3 sequence: CASSQGAANYGYTF. The CDR3 DNA reads TGTGCCAGTAGCCAGGGGGCTGCTAACTATGGCTACACCTTC.

The rearrangement links TRBV7-3 to TRBJ2-5; 11 positions match TRBD2. The length of the CDR3 is 16 residues. J gave up 0 bases and V 5 bases, and 5 bases lay outside the gene matches. Per the germline V gene, CDR1 is SGHTA and CDR2 is FQGTGA. The CDR3 DNA reads TGTGCCAGCAGCGCCGGGACTAGCGGTTACCAAGAGACCCAGTACTTC. It is translated as CASSAGTSGYQETQYF.